These 2 T cell receptor beta chains were sequenced from one sample in a study of blood T cell repertoires in COVID-19. Generated by immunoSEQ multiplex PCR, the TCRdb table keeps only in-frame clones and is missing some. Of about 350,000 clones listed, 75% to 90% are singletons. The sequencing sample was made of peripheral blood. These receptors were obtained from a woman aged 45-59 years with COVID-19, enrolled during active disease.

The chain recombines TRBV19 with TRBJ2-7; 9 bases are shared with TRBD2. CDR3 size: 16 residues. V lost 1 base to trimming and J lost 4 bases; unmatched junction nucleotides: 8. Germline CDR1 is LNHDA and CDR2 is SQIVND (reference sequence). The CDR3 loop reads CASSIGVSGSPYEQYF. DNA of the CDR3: TGTGCCAGTAGTATAGGGGTTAGCGGGAGTCCGTACGAGCAGTACTTC.

This chain links TRBV7-8 with TRBJ1-4; TRBD1 aligns across 10 bases. V was clipped by 5 bases and J by 0 bases; unmatched bases: 9. CDR1 and CDR2 (germline): SGHVS, FQNEAQ. The CDR3 is made up of 18 amino acids. This CDR3 reads CASSPLGGQGTTNEKLFF. Written as DNA, the CDR3 is TGTGCCAGCAGCCCCCTGGGGGGACAGGGGACAACTAATGAAAAACTGTTTTTT.